A selection of T cell receptor beta chains follows, all from one sample in a study of T cell changes during pregnancy in multiple sclerosis. Method: immunoSEQ multiplex PCR; TCRdb's copy keeps in-frame clones and lacks some. The table has some 100,000 clones, roughly nine tenths seen once. The material was peripheral blood, obtained in the second trimester of pregnancy. The source is a female donor with multiple sclerosis, enrolled in a pregnancy study. CDR3s include the opening cysteine and the closing phenylalanine or tryptophan. D genes are given only for firm matches. The size of a clone is reported for some rows only, either as once, few or many, or as a class for expanded clones.

J | D | V | size | DNA | CDR3
TRBJ1-4 | TRBD1 | TRBV28 | - | TGTGCCAGCAACTTACGACAGGGGGGTGAAAAACTGTTTTTT | CASNLRQGGEKLFF
TRBJ2-5 | TRBD1 | TRBV9 | - | TGTGCCAGCAGCGTTTCCGGGACAGGGTCCGGAGAGACCCAGTACTTC | CASSVSGTGSGETQYF
TRBJ2-2 | TRBD2 | TRBV27 | - | TGTGCCAGCAGTTTAAGGACTAGCGTACCCGGGGAGCTGTTTTTT | CASSLRTSVPGELFF
TRBJ2-3 | - | TRBV11-2 | - | TGTGCCAGCAGCGTAGGGCATATACCCACAGATACGCAGTATTTT | CASSVGHIPTDTQYF
TRBJ1-2 | - | TRBV7-2 | - | TGTGCCAGCAGCAAGGACAGCTATGGCTACACCTTC | CASSKDSYGYTF
TRBJ1-2 | - | TRBV6-5 | - | TGTGCCAGCAGCCCGGGCGGGAGCGGGTTGAAGGGCTACACCTTC | CASSPGGSGLKGYTF
TRBJ2-1 | - | TRBV10-2 | - | TGCGCCAGCAGTCGACAGTTTAGCTCCTACAATGAGCAGTTCTTC | CASSRQFSSYNEQFF
TRBJ2-1 | - | TRBV9 | - | TGTGCCAGCAGCGCCTGGTCGAGGTCGAATGAGCAGTTCTTC | CASSAWSRSNEQFF
TRBJ1-4 | - | TRBV18 | - | TGTGCCAGCTCTCCAGACAGGCGCGGCGAAAAACTGTTTTTT | CASSPDRRGEKLFF
TRBJ1-1 | TRBD1 | TRBV19 | - | TGTGCCAGTAGTACGGGGACAGAGAACACTGAAGCTTTCTTT | CASSTGTENTEAFF
TRBJ1-5 | - | TRBV10-3 | - | TGTGCCATCAGTGAGTCCGCGGGGGAGGGTCAGCCCCAGCATTTT | CAISESAGEGQPQHF
TRBJ2-1 | TRBD1 | TRBV7-9 | - | TGTGCCAGCAGCTTAGAGGGACAGGCCTACAATGAGCAGTTCTTC | CASSLEGQAYNEQFF
TRBJ1-1 | TRBD1 | TRBV9 | - | TGTGCCAGCAGCCCCCGACAGGGAGTCACTGAAGCTTTCTTT | CASSPRQGVTEAFF
TRBJ1-6 | TRBD1 | TRBV27 | - | TGTGCCAGCAGCAGTAGGACAGGGGCTAATTCACCCCTCCACTTT | CASSSRTGANSPLHF
TRBJ2-1 | - | TRBV7-6 | - | TGTGCCAGCAGCTTCGGGCTAGCCGGCCCAGATGAGCAGTTCTTC | CASSFGLAGPDEQFF
TRBJ1-2 | - | TRBV30 | - | TGTGCCTGGGGAGAAAACTATGGCTACACCTTC | CAWGENYGYTF
TRBJ2-1 | TRBD1 | TRBV29-1 | - | TGCAGCGTTGTAGGCAGGGGGCCTACCCCCTATTACAATGAGCAGTTCTTC | CSVVGRGPTPYYNEQFF
TRBJ1-1 | - | TRBV9 | few | TGTGCCAGCAGCGTTACAGCTAACACTGAAGCTTTCTTT | CASSVTANTEAFF
TRBJ1-5 | - | TRBV18 | - | TGTGCCAGCTCACCAGTCCGCCAGGATAGCAATCAGCCCCAGCATTTT | CASSPVRQDSNQPQHF
TRBJ2-2 | TRBD2 | TRBV5-1 | - | TGCGCCAGCAGCCCGGGACTAGAGGCGGCCGGGGAGCTGTTTTTT | CASSPGLEAAGELFF
TRBJ1-1 | - | TRBV21-1 | once | TGTGCCAGCAGCAAAGGACTCGGGTACAGGGTATCGAACACTGAAGCTTTCTTT | CASSKGLGYRVSNTEAFF
TRBJ1-2 | - | TRBV11-2 | - | TGTGCCAGCAGCTTAGCGAGGAGGAAAACCTATGGCTACACCTTC | CASSLARRKTYGYTF
TRBJ2-3 | TRBD2 | TRBV7-6 | - | TGTGCCAGCAGCTTAGGGCCGAGCGGGGCCTACACAGATACGCAGTATTTT | CASSLGPSGAYTDTQYF
TRBJ2-2 | TRBD1 | TRBV7-2 | - | TGTGCCAGCAGCTTAGGGGGGACAGCCTTGGGCGGGGAGCTGTTTTTT | CASSLGGTALGGELFF
TRBJ2-3 | - | TRBV6-6 | - | TGTGCCAGCAGTTACTCTGAGTACACAGATACGCAGTATTTT | CASSYSEYTDTQYF
TRBJ2-7 | - | TRBV30 | - | TGTGCCTGGAGTAGGGGGGGGAAGATCTACGAGCAGTACTTC | CAWSRGGKIYEQYF
TRBJ1-2 | - | TRBV28 | - | TGTGCCAGCAGCCCCGGGGGGGGTCCCTATGGCTACACCTTC | CASSPGGGPYGYTF
TRBJ2-2 | TRBD1 | TRBV5-1 | - | TGCGCCAGCAGCCTTAGCCAGGGGGCGCTGGGCGGGGAGCTGTTTTTT | CASSLSQGALGGELFF
TRBJ2-2 | TRBD2 | TRBV5-1 | - | TGCGCCAGCAGCTTACCCCTAGCGGGAGGTGGCGGGGAGCTGTTTTTT | CASSLPLAGGGGELFF
TRBJ1-4 | TRBD1 | TRBV2 | - | TGTGCCAGCAGTCTGGGACAGGGTGGAGAAAAACTGTTTTTT | CASSLGQGGEKLFF
TRBJ2-1 | - | TRBV7-9 | - | TGTGCCAGCAGCCGAACCTCCGGGACTGGCCTCGATGAGCAGTTCTTC | CASSRTSGTGLDEQFF
TRBJ2-7 | - | TRBV13 | - | TGTGCCAGCCTACGGGAGTCCCATGACGAGCAGTACTTC | CASLRESHDEQYF